These T cell receptor beta chains were read from a single sample in a study of blood T cell repertoires in COVID-19. The protocol was immunoSEQ multiplex PCR, while the TCRdb copy is restricted to in-frame clones and leaves out a portion. The table has approximately 300,000 clones, 75% to 90% seen once; the top ten hold 1.5% to 2%. The sequencing sample was made of PBMCs or T cells enriched from blood (not recorded which). These TCRs come from a young woman who had been exposed to COVID-19. CDR3s include the opening cysteine and the closing phenylalanine or tryptophan. Each record gives: D gene, V gene, clone size, J gene, CDR3 length, CDR3 protein, CDR3 DNA. A D gene is named only where the DNA matches it firmly. Part of the rows lack a size; the others show once, few, many or a class for expanded clones.

TRBD2,TRBV4-1,once,TRBJ2-7,16,CASSQQTSGRTYEQYF,TGCGCCAGCAGCCAGCAAACTAGCGGGAGAACCTACGAGCAGTACTTC
TRBD2,TRBV7-6,.,TRBJ2-2,17,CASSPLPTSGITGELFF,TGTGCCAGCAGCCCTCTCCCGACTAGCGGGATCACCGGGGAGCTGTTTTTT
TRBD1,TRBV28,once,TRBJ2-3,15,CASSLVGTGRDTQYF,TGTGCCAGCAGTTTAGTCGGGACAGGGAGAGATACGCAGTATTTT
.,TRBV2,.,TRBJ1-5,13,CASSLQGWQPQHF,TGTGCCAGCAGTCTACAGGGTTGGCAGCCCCAGCATTTT
.,TRBV5-4,.,TRBJ1-2,16,CASSSLGGRDVYGYTF,TGTGCCAGCAGCTCTCTGGGGGGGCGCGATGTTTATGGCTACACCTTC
.,TRBV7-8,.,TRBJ2-7,15,CASSLGRTASYEQYF,TGTGCCAGCAGCTTAGGGCGGACAGCGTCCTACGAGCAGTACTTC
TRBD2,TRBV6-6,.,TRBJ2-3,19,CASSPPRAGVSASTDTQYF,TGTGCCAGCAGTCCTCCGCGAGCGGGGGTATCTGCTAGCACAGATACGCAGTATTTT
.,TRBV6-2/TRBV6-3,.,TRBJ2-2,15,CASSYSLGSTGELFF,TGTGCCAGCAGTTACAGTTTGGGGAGCACCGGGGAGCTGTTTTTT
TRBD1,TRBV28,once,TRBJ1-1,16,CASSVVSGTGGTEAFF,TGTGCCAGCAGCGTCGTATCCGGGACAGGGGGCACTGAAGCTTTCTTT
.,TRBV5-4,.,TRBJ2-7,13,CAFSRDNTYEQYF,TGTGCCTTCTCCCGGGACAACACCTACGAGCAGTACTTC
.,TRBV10-3,.,TRBJ1-1,14,CAIGRQNFNTEAFF,TGTGCCATCGGAAGACAGAACTTTAACACTGAAGCTTTCTTT
TRBD1,TRBV19,once,TRBJ1-2,15,CASSIGDSAFYGYTF,TGTGCCAGTAGTATAGGGGACAGTGCATTCTATGGCTACACCTTC
TRBD1,TRBV5-1,.,TRBJ1-2,13,CASTPGTGYGYTF,TGCGCCAGCACCCCAGGGACAGGGTATGGCTACACCTTC
.,TRBV5-8,.,TRBJ1-2,15,CASSSPGEERSGYTF,TGTGCCAGCAGCTCCCCGGGGGAGGAGAGAAGTGGCTACACCTTC
.,TRBV28,.,TRBJ1-5,19,CASRRSTGIKIDSNQPQHF,TGTGCCAGCAGACGATCAACAGGGATTAAGATCGATAGCAATCAGCCCCAGCATTTT
.,TRBV25-1,few,TRBJ2-7,13,CASSSDRTYEQYF,TGTGCCAGCAGTTCCGACAGAACCTACGAGCAGTACTTC
TRBD1,TRBV30,.,TRBJ2-7,14,CAWSKDRGIYEQYF,TGTGCCTGGAGTAAGGACAGGGGGATTTACGAGCAGTACTTC
TRBD2,TRBV14,.,TRBJ2-1,15,CASSRVAGGYNEQFF,TGTGCCAGCAGCCGGGTGGCGGGGGGTTACAATGAGCAGTTCTTC
.,TRBV7-3,.,TRBJ1-1,13,CASRNQQNTEAFF,TGTGCCAGCAGAAACCAACAGAACACTGAAGCTTTCTTT
.,TRBV7-9,.,TRBJ1-1,12,CASRGSGNLAFF,TGTGCCAGCAGAGGGTCAGGGAATTTGGCTTTCTTT
.,TRBV5-4,once,TRBJ1-5,13,CASSWEPDQPQHF,TGTGCCAGCAGCTGGGAGCCTGATCAGCCCCAGCATTTT
TRBD1,TRBV6-2/TRBV6-3,.,TRBJ1-5,16,CASSYSPGQGNQPQHF,TGTGCCAGCAGTTACTCTCCGGGACAGGGCAATCAGCCCCAGCATTTT
TRBD2,TRBV4-1,.,TRBJ2-5,15,CASSHLSGSRETQYF,TGCGCCAGCAGCCACCTTAGCGGGAGTAGGGAGACCCAGTACTTC